These 32 T cell receptor beta chains were sequenced from one sample in a study of Graves' ophthalmopathy and Graves' hyperthyroidism. Researchers took RNA transcripts and amplified TCR beta CDR3 regions from them. The first-round RT-PCR employed HTBI primers together with the Qiagen OneStep RT-PCR kit. A multiplex PCR was then performed as the second round. In TCRdb, the multiplex PCR reads were re-called with MiXCR into one record per CDR3 protein. The sample shows about 400,000 distinct CDR3 sequences, around 16% of them seen only once. The sequenced material came from peripheral blood. These receptors were taken from a woman aged 18 to 35 with Graves' ophthalmopathy.

Ten or more counts support this clonotype. The chain links TRBV5-1 to TRBJ1-1; D is undetermined. The V gene lost 4 bases and the J gene lost 1 base, with 5 bases spanning the gap. Germline V gene sequence: CDR1 SGHRS, CDR2 YFSETQ. This CDR3 is built from 12 residues. CDR3 sequence reads: CASSRQNTEAFF. Here the CDR3 DNA reads TGCGCCAGCAGCCGGCAGAACACTGAAGCTTTCTTT.

Ten or more counts support this clonotype. The chain joins TRBV5-1 to TRBJ1-1; 7 bases align to TRBD1. The J segment lost 4 bases and the V segment lost 7 bases, leaving 7 bases of the junction unmatched. The germline gives CDR1 SGHRS, CDR2 YFSETQ. This CDR3 spans 13 amino acids. Here the CDR3 reads CASRRTGATEAFF. DNA of the CDR3: TGCGCCAGCCGCCGAACAGGGGCCACTGAAGCTTTCTTT.

This clonotype was detected many times. V usage is TRBV4-1 and J usage is TRBJ1-2; 7 positions agree with TRBD1. After removal of 4 bases from V and 4 bases from J, the junction contained 18 bases not matched to a gene. The CDR3 runs to 18 residues. CDR1 and CDR2 from the germline V gene are MGHRA and YSYEKL. CDR3 amino acids: CASSLSGGGTSNRYGYTF. The CDR3 bases are TGCGCCAGCAGCCTTTCAGGGGGAGGGACTTCCAACCGCTATGGCTACACCTTC.

This clonotype was counted at least ten times. The gene calls are TRBV6-1 and TRBJ1-6, with TRBD1 as a possible D gene (6 bases). In germline, CDR1 is MNHNS, CDR2 SASEGT. V gave up 5 bases and J gave up 8 bases, with 16 bases separating them. The CDR3 covers 15 residues. The CDR3 sequence is CASSKKGEMDSPLHF. The CDR3, as DNA: TGTGCCAGCAGTAAAAAGGGGGAGATGGATTCACCCCTCCACTTT.

The V and J genes are TRBV19 and TRBJ1-3, with D hard to call. With 6 bases removed from V and 2 bases from J, the gap between germline ends came to 8 bases. The CDR3 has 13 residues. The germline V gene encodes CDR1 LNHDA and CDR2 SQIVND (reference sequence). The CDR3: CASRREAGNTIYF. The CDR3 coding sequence is TGTGCCAGTAGACGGGAGGCTGGAAACACCATATATTTT.

There are many counts of this clonotype. This rearrangement joins TRBV4-2 to TRBJ2-5, with 9 bases matching TRBD2. CDR1 and CDR2 (germline): LGHNA, YNFKEQ. With 0 bases clipped from V and 5 bases from J, the junction kept 10 bases outside the gene matches. The CDR3 totals 17 residues. The CDR3 loop reads CASSQDRLAGTLETQYF. The CDR3 DNA sequence: TGTGCCAGCAGCCAAGATAGGCTAGCGGGGACCTTGGAGACCCAGTACTTC.

This clonotype was recorded at least ten times. The chain combines TRBV6-1 with TRBJ2-2, with TRBD2 identical over 7 bases. The CDR3 has 14 residues. CDR1 and CDR2 (germline): MNHNS, SASEGT. The junction had 1 base not matched to a gene; V was cut back by 2 bases and J by 4 bases. CDR3 sequence reads: CASSEIAGTGELFF. CDR3 nucleotides: TGTGCCAGCAGTGAAATAGCGGGCACCGGGGAGCTGTTTTTT.

This chain uses TRBV7-2 with TRBJ1-1; no reliable D call. Trimming cost V 1 base and J 0 bases, with 6 bases left between them. CDR1 and CDR2 (germline): SGHTA, FQGNSA. This CDR3 region has 14 residues. The CDR3 DNA sequence: TGTGCCAGCAGCTTAGGAGATATGAACACTGAAGCTTTCTTT. It translates to CASSLGDMNTEAFF.

V usage is TRBV28 and J usage is TRBJ2-7; 9 bases match TRBD2. There are 14 residues in the CDR3. The junction had 7 bases not matched to a gene; V was cut back by 6 bases and J by 4 bases. The germline gives CDR1 MDHEN, CDR2 SYDVKM. The CDR3 bases are TGTGCCAGCAGCGAGGGACTAGCCTATTACGAGCAGTACTTC. Encoded protein: CASSEGLAYYEQYF.

Ten or more counts support this clonotype. The chain joins TRBV4-1 to TRBJ1-5; D is unclear. Germline V gene sequence: CDR1 MGHRA, CDR2 YSYEKL. Trimming took 4 bases from V and 3 from J, leaving 13 bases between them. This CDR3 region has 15 residues. The CDR3 protein is CASSLEESVNQPQHF. CDR3 DNA: TGCGCCAGCAGCCTCGAGGAGTCAGTCAATCAGCCCCAGCATTTT.

This clonotype came up many times. V usage is TRBV14 and J usage is TRBJ2-7; D unclear. Germline CDR1 SGHDN, CDR2 FVKESK. This CDR3 has 12 residues. V lost 1 base and J 3 bases, leaving 4 bases between the germline ends. CDR3 region: CASSQGYYEQYF. The CDR3 bases are TGTGCCAGCAGCCAAGGATACTACGAGCAGTACTTC.

This clonotype was recorded at least ten times. V and J are TRBV18 and TRBJ2-5, with D unclear. Germline CDR1 is KGHSH and CDR2 is LQKENI. V was pared by 5 bases and J by 5 bases, with 9 bases between. This CDR3 has 12 amino acids. The CDR3 coding sequence is TGTGCCAGCTCAGCGGAAACGGAGACCCAGTACTTC. This sequence encodes CASSAETETQYF.

This clonotype was observed at least ten times. The chain has TRBV9 and TRBJ2-5; TRBD2 matches 9 bases. The J segment lost 2 bases and the V segment lost 0 bases, leaving 5 bases of the junction unmatched. Germline CDR1 is SGDLS and CDR2 is YYNGEE. This CDR3 is built from 16 residues. CDR3 sequence (DNA): TGTGCCAGCAGCGTAGCTGAGGCGGGAGGGCAAGAGACCCAGTACTTC. Protein sequence: CASSVAEAGGQETQYF.

This clonotype was recorded at least ten times. The chain couples TRBV4-3 to TRBJ2-7, with 7 bases fitting TRBD2. The ends lost 2 bases at V and 2 bases at J; junction bases unmatched: 6. The germline gives CDR1 LGHNA, CDR2 YSLEER. CDR3 length: 15 residues. CDR3 nucleotide sequence: TGCGCCAGCAGCCAAAGGGAGGGCGGCACCTACGAGCAGTACTTC. Amino acids: CASSQREGGTYEQYF.

In its sample, this clonotype was seen many times. V usage is TRBV12-3 or TRBV12-4 and J usage is TRBJ1-5, with 10 positions matching TRBD1. The trim removed 2 bases at V and 3 bases at J, leaving 10 bases unmatched. This CDR3 is built from 18 residues. CDR3 residues: CASSLRPRTGGFNQPQHF. In DNA, the CDR3 is TGTGCCAGCAGTTTACGCCCTCGGACAGGGGGATTCAATCAGCCCCAGCATTTT.

Many counts were recorded for this clonotype. The V gene is TRBV6-1, the J gene TRBJ1-2; D unclear. Germline CDR1 MNHNS, CDR2 SASEGT. Trimming stripped 2 bases from V and 4 bases from J, with 5 bases between. The CDR3 extends over 12 amino acids. The CDR3 loop reads CASSEQLYGYTF. Here the CDR3 DNA reads TGTGCCAGCAGTGAACAACTCTATGGCTACACCTTC.

This clonotype was detected many times. The chain uses TRBV6-2 or TRBV6-3 and TRBJ1-5, with TRBD1 as a possible D gene (6 bases). The germline CDR1 and CDR2 sequences are MNHEY and SVGEGT. Trimming pared 7 bases from V and 5 bases from J, leaving 15 bases between. The CDR3 covers 14 residues. CDR3 loop: CASTVQGQHQPQHF. CDR3 nucleotides: TGTGCCAGCACCGTTCAGGGGCAGCATCAGCCCCAGCATTTT.

V is TRBV6-2 or TRBV6-3 and J is TRBJ1-5, with 12 bases lining up with TRBD1. V lost 5 bases, J lost 7 bases, and 9 bases stayed unmatched. The germline gives CDR1 MNHEY, CDR2 SVGEGT. The CDR3 covers 16 residues. CDR3 protein: CASSTSGQGARQPQHF. The DNA for the CDR3 is TGTGCCAGCAGTACCTCGGGACAGGGGGCCAGACAGCCCCAGCATTTT.

This clonotype was detected many times. The chain links TRBV7-6 to TRBJ1-5; D unclear. Germline V CDR1 and CDR2: SGHVS, FNYEAQ. V lost 2 bases, J lost 3 bases, and 11 bases lay in between. This CDR3 is 15 amino acids long. The CDR3 sequence: CASSLTPGPNQPQHF. The CDR3 coding sequence is TGTGCCAGCAGCTTAACCCCCGGGCCCAATCAGCCCCAGCATTTT.

This clonotype occurred many times. The genes are TRBV15 and TRBJ2-7; 7 bases agree with TRBD2. CDR1 is LNHNV and CDR2 is YYDKDF in the germline V gene (reference sequence). V lost 1 base to trimming and J lost 4 bases; unmatched junction nucleotides: 7. The CDR3 loop spans 15 amino acids. CDR3 bases: TGTGCCACCAGCAGAGGGGGGGGATTCCAATACGAGCAGTACTTC. This sequence encodes CATSRGGGFQYEQYF.

This clonotype was recorded many times. The chain links TRBV7-2 to TRBJ1-6; D gene uncertain. Per germline, CDR1 SGHTA and CDR2 FQGNSA. With 1 base removed from V and 6 bases from J, the gap between germline ends came to 13 bases. The CDR3 length is 16 residues. The CDR3 region has the DNA TGTGCCAGCAGCTTAGGTAGCCTCAACTGTAATTCACCCCTCCACTTT. This translates into CASSLGSLNCNSPLHF.

The rearrangement joins TRBV12-3 or TRBV12-4 to TRBJ1-2; D remains unclear. The CDR3 contains 12 residues. V was trimmed by 6 bases and J by 4 bases, leaving 9 bases between them. The CDR3 loop reads CASSANGYGYTF. The DNA for the CDR3 is TGTGCCAGCAGCGCGAACGGCTATGGCTACACCTTC.

This clonotype was seen many times. Its ends do not fully match the called genes, so a read error is possible. V gene TRBV7-9 combines with J gene TRBJ2-7, with D perhaps matching TRBD1 (6 bases). In germline, CDR1 is SEHNR, CDR2 FQNEAQ (reference sequence). The CDR3 is 11 amino acids. CDR3 DNA sequence: TGTGCCAGCAGCTTAGGTCCAGGGGAATTCTTC. Its translation: CASSLGPGEFF.

There are many counts of this clonotype. The gene calls are TRBV7-9 and TRBJ2-5, with D perhaps TRBD1 or TRBD2 (5 bases each). Germline V CDR1 and CDR2: SEHNR, FQNEAQ (reference sequence). This CDR3 comprises 15 residues. The V end lost 7 bases, the J end lost 2 bases, and 17 bases lay between the germline ends. The CDR3 nucleotides are TGTGCCAGCACCCTGGGGGTGTTAGGACAAGAGACCCAGTACTTC. As protein: CASTLGVLGQETQYF.

This clonotype was seen many times. The chain couples TRBV20-1 to TRBJ2-2; 7 nucleotides agree with TRBD1. This CDR3 comprises 16 residues. CDR1 and CDR2 from the germline V gene are DFQATT and SNEGSKA (reference sequence). The ends lost 4 bases at V and 0 bases at J; junction bases unmatched: 8. CDR3: CSATPTDRSNTGELFF. CDR3 DNA sequence: TGCAGTGCTACACCAACGGACAGGTCGAACACCGGGGAGCTGTTTTTT.

The table lists this clonotype with many counts. The CDR3 spells CASSYFAGDSNQPQHF. DNA of the CDR3: TGTGCCAGTAGTTATTTTGCAGGGGATAGCAATCAGCCCCAGCATTTT. The chain employs TRBV19 and TRBJ1-5, with D possibly matching TRBD1 (6 bases). Deletions cut 5 bases from V and 0 bases from J, with 14 bases between. Germline V CDR1 and CDR2: LNHDA, SQIVND (reference sequence). The CDR3 runs 16 residues.

This clonotype was detected many times. V is TRBV15 and J is TRBJ1-2; D ambiguous. The CDR3 length is 13 residues. V was cut by 0 bases and J by 13 bases, with 15 bases left in between. Germline-derived CDR1 and CDR2 are LNHNV and YYDKDF (reference sequence). The CDR3 sequence: CATSRDGRRVATF. The CDR3 DNA follows: TGTGCCACCAGCAGAGATGGTAGAAGGGTGGCCACCTTC.

This clonotype came up many times. This chain uses TRBV7-9 with TRBJ1-2, with TRBD1 as a possible D gene (5 bases). The V gene's germline CDR1 is SEHNR and CDR2 FQNEAQ (reference sequence). The CDR3 has 13 residues. The V and J ends lost 6 bases and 8 bases respectively, with 16 bases between them. The CDR3 protein is CASSPDTDTGYTF. CDR3 DNA sequence: TGTGCCAGCAGTCCGGACACGGACACCGGCTACACCTTC.

This clonotype was observed many times. The chain joins TRBV6-2 or TRBV6-3 to TRBJ2-6; 15 positions match TRBD2. Trimming cost V 7 bases and J 4 bases; bases outside gene matches: 8. CDR1 and CDR2 (germline): MNHEY, SVGEGT. This CDR3 region has 18 residues. CDR3 nucleotides: TGTGCCAGCACGGGGACTAGCGGGAGGTCCGCCGGGGCCAACGTCCTGACTTTC. Its protein is CASTGTSGRSAGANVLTF.

This clonotype was recorded many times. The CDR3 coding sequence is TGCGCCAGCAGCTTGGTGAGACAGGGAGCCAAAAACATTCAGTACTTC. It encodes CASSLVRQGAKNIQYF. The chain links TRBV5-1 to TRBJ2-4; TRBD1 aligns across 7 bases. CDR3 length equals 16 residues. The ends lost 0 bases at V and 0 bases at J; junction bases unmatched: 3. Looked up from germline, CDR1 is SGHRS and CDR2 is YFSETQ. Combining the CDR3 with reference TRBV5-1 and TRBJ2-4 gives the whole variable domain KAGVTQTPRYLIKTRGQQVTLSCSPISGHRSVSWYQQTPGQGLQFLFEYFSETQRNKGNFPGRFSGRQFSNSRSEMNVSTLELGDSALYLCASSLVRQGAKNIQYFGAGTRLSVL.

Many counts were recorded for this clonotype. CDR3 loop: CASGHTIGAGTGSGNTIYF. The CDR3 DNA follows: TGCGCCAGCGGGCACACAATTGGAGCCGGGACAGGGTCTGGAAACACCATATATTTT. The chain couples TRBV4-3 to TRBJ1-3; 9 nucleotides line up with TRBD1. CDR3 length: 19 residues. Germline CDR1 reads LGHNA; CDR2 reads YSLEER. Trimming took 8 bases from V and 1 from J; bases not matched to a gene: 18.

CDR3 region: CAWSVPPGQGVAGELFF. The CDR3 DNA reads as TGTGCCTGGAGTGTACCACCGGGACAGGGGGTTGCCGGGGAGCTGTTTTTT. V and J are TRBV30 and TRBJ2-2, with TRBD1 matching over 11 bases. Trimming cost V 0 bases and J 6 bases; bases outside gene matches: 9. Germline lookup yields CDR1 GTSNPN and CDR2 SVGIG (reference sequence). The CDR3 length is 17 residues.